Listed below are T cell receptor beta chains from one sample, sequenced in a study of T cell repertoires in cytomegalovirus infection. MiXCR was run by TCRdb on the reads, yielding one entry per CDR3 protein. In the table there are nearly 550,000 distinct CDR3 sequences, more than 15% of which are singletons. Sequenced input: CD8+ T cells from PBMCs. The receptors stem from a human donor in good health (CMV status not recorded). Some clones in this sample may be carry-over from other donors' samples. CDR3s include the opening cysteine and the closing phenylalanine or tryptophan. The order of the fields is J gene, D gene, clone size, V gene, CDR3 DNA, CDR3 protein. D genes are given only for firm matches. Not every row has a clone size; where given, it reads once, few, many or a size class.

j_gene: TRBJ2-7
d_gene: NA
abundance: NA
v_gene: TRBV29-1
CDR3nt: TGCAGCGTGGTAGACAGGTTCTCCTACGAGCAGTACTTC
CDR3aa: CSVVDRFSYEQYF

j_gene: TRBJ1-2
d_gene: TRBD1
abundance: NA
v_gene: TRBV25-1
CDR3nt: TGTGCCAGCAGTGAATTTACGGCAGGGGGCGCTGGCTATGGCTACACCTTC
CDR3aa: CASSEFTAGGAGYGYTF

j_gene: TRBJ2-3
d_gene: TRBD2
abundance: few
v_gene: TRBV12-3/TRBV12-4
CDR3nt: TGTGCCAGCAGTCCAAGTCTAGCGGGAGGGACAGATACGCAGTATTTT
CDR3aa: CASSPSLAGGTDTQYF

j_gene: TRBJ2-3
d_gene: NA
abundance: many
v_gene: TRBV14
CDR3nt: TGTGCCAGCGGAAGTCGGTACACAGATACGCAGTATTTT
CDR3aa: CASGSRYTDTQYF

j_gene: TRBJ1-1
d_gene: NA
abundance: many
v_gene: TRBV5-6
CDR3nt: TGTGCCAGCAGCGGGGAGGCAGGGGTGAACACTGAAGCTTTCTTT
CDR3aa: CASSGEAGVNTEAFF

j_gene: TRBJ2-1
d_gene: TRBD2
abundance: many
v_gene: TRBV7-9
CDR3nt: TGTGCCAGCAGCCCGACTAGCCCCAGCTCCTACAATGAGCAGTTCTTC
CDR3aa: CASSPTSPSSYNEQFF

j_gene: TRBJ2-6
d_gene: NA
abundance: NA
v_gene: TRBV28
CDR3nt: TGTGCCACCGTTTCTGGGGCCAACGTCCTGACTTTC
CDR3aa: CATVSGANVLTF

j_gene: TRBJ1-5
d_gene: NA
abundance: many
v_gene: TRBV28
CDR3nt: TGTGCCAGCAGAAGCACTTATAGCAATCAGCCCCAGCATTTT
CDR3aa: CASRSTYSNQPQHF

j_gene: TRBJ2-2
d_gene: TRBD1
abundance: NA
v_gene: TRBV11-2
CDR3nt: TGTGCCAGCTACAGACTGGGACAGGGGCCCGGGGAGGGTGGGGAGCTGTTTTTT
CDR3aa: CASYRLGQGPGEGGELFF

j_gene: TRBJ2-3
d_gene: NA
abundance: few
v_gene: TRBV28
CDR3nt: TGTGCCAGCAGTTTAGGTAGAGGGGCAGATACGCAGTATTTT
CDR3aa: CASSLGRGADTQYF

j_gene: TRBJ1-2
d_gene: NA
abundance: many
v_gene: TRBV10-3
CDR3nt: TGTGCCATCAGTGAGTCGAAGGCGGACCTATTTAACTATGGCTACACCTTC
CDR3aa: CAISESKADLFNYGYTF

j_gene: TRBJ1-1
d_gene: NA
abundance: many
v_gene: TRBV6-5
CDR3nt: TGTGCCAGCAGTTACTCGATCAACACTGAAGCTTTCTTT
CDR3aa: CASSYSINTEAFF

j_gene: TRBJ2-2
d_gene: NA
abundance: once
v_gene: TRBV7-9
CDR3nt: TGTGCCAGCATGGACTTCGCGAACACCGGGGTGCTGTTTTTT
CDR3aa: CASMDFANTGVLFF

j_gene: TRBJ1-2
d_gene: TRBD1
abundance: many
v_gene: TRBV11-2
CDR3nt: TGTGCCAGCAGCTCCCGACAGGGGTGGGACTATGGCTACACCTTC
CDR3aa: CASSSRQGWDYGYTF

j_gene: TRBJ1-1
d_gene: NA
abundance: few
v_gene: TRBV19
CDR3nt: TGTGCCAGTAGTATAGGCGCGGGGAACACTGAAGCTTTCTTT
CDR3aa: CASSIGAGNTEAFF

j_gene: TRBJ1-1
d_gene: TRBD1
abundance: NA
v_gene: TRBV2
CDR3nt: TGTGCCCGAGAGTGGGACACAGGGGTCGCTGAAGCTTTCTTT
CDR3aa: CAREWDTGVAEAFF

j_gene: TRBJ1-4
d_gene: NA
abundance: many
v_gene: TRBV12-3/TRBV12-4
CDR3nt: TGTGCCAGCAGTTTAGAGGGCGAAGGAGAAAAACTGTTTTTT
CDR3aa: CASSLEGEGEKLFF

j_gene: TRBJ1-1
d_gene: TRBD1
abundance: many
v_gene: TRBV19
CDR3nt: TGTGCCACCAACAATCCGGGACAGGGAGGTCAAGACACTGAAGCTTTCTTT
CDR3aa: CATNNPGQGGQDTEAFF

j_gene: TRBJ2-1
d_gene: NA
abundance: NA
v_gene: TRBV18
CDR3nt: TGTGCCAGCTCACCACGAAGGGAGAGAGGAACATTTGAGCAGTTCTTC
CDR3aa: CASSPRRERGTFEQFF

j_gene: TRBJ1-5
d_gene: TRBD1
abundance: many
v_gene: TRBV19
CDR3nt: TGTGCCAGTATGGACAGGGTGAGCAATCAGCCCCAGCATTTT
CDR3aa: CASMDRVSNQPQHF

j_gene: TRBJ2-5
d_gene: NA
abundance: few
v_gene: TRBV2
CDR3nt: TGTGCCAGCAGCGCCATCGGTTTGGGGCTCGAAGAGACCCAGTACTTC
CDR3aa: CASSAIGLGLEETQYF

j_gene: TRBJ2-7
d_gene: NA
abundance: NA
v_gene: TRBV7-9
CDR3nt: TGTGCCAGCAGACCAGGGGGGACGGAGAGAAGCGAGCAGTACTTC
CDR3aa: CASRPGGTERSEQYF

j_gene: TRBJ2-2
d_gene: NA
abundance: NA
v_gene: TRBV27
CDR3nt: TGTGCCAGCAGTTTAAAAAAGGGCACCGGGGAGCTGTTTTTT
CDR3aa: CASSLKKGTGELFF

j_gene: TRBJ2-5
d_gene: NA
abundance: NA
v_gene: TRBV9
CDR3nt: TGTGCCAGTGGGGCCGGGGGCCCTCAAGAGACCCAGTACTTC
CDR3aa: CASGAGGPQETQYF

j_gene: TRBJ2-7
d_gene: TRBD2
abundance: many
v_gene: TRBV4-1
CDR3nt: TGCGCCAGCAGCCATGGGTCGGGGGGGTACGAGCAGTACTTC
CDR3aa: CASSHGSGGYEQYF

j_gene: TRBJ2-3
d_gene: NA
abundance: many
v_gene: TRBV25-1
CDR3nt: TGTGCCAGCAGTGCAATTTCCCAGACTAGTCGCACAGATACGCAGTATTTT
CDR3aa: CASSAISQTSRTDTQYF

j_gene: TRBJ2-7
d_gene: NA
abundance: NA
v_gene: TRBV19
CDR3nt: TGTGCCAGTAGTATAGAAGACGACAGCTACGAGCAGTACTTC
CDR3aa: CASSIEDDSYEQYF

j_gene: TRBJ1-2
d_gene: TRBD1
abundance: NA
v_gene: TRBV7-9
CDR3nt: TGTGCCAGCGTCTCCGGGACAGCCCCTAACTATGGCTACACCTTC
CDR3aa: CASVSGTAPNYGYTF

j_gene: TRBJ1-2
d_gene: NA
abundance: NA
v_gene: TRBV9
CDR3nt: TGTGCCAGCAGCGTAGTGGAGTGGGGGGACTATGGCTACACCTTC
CDR3aa: CASSVVEWGDYGYTF

j_gene: TRBJ2-7
d_gene: TRBD2
abundance: NA
v_gene: TRBV28
CDR3nt: TGTGCCAGCAGGGCTAGCGGAGGCACCTACGAGCAGTACTTC
CDR3aa: CASRASGGTYEQYF

j_gene: TRBJ1-5
d_gene: NA
abundance: few
v_gene: TRBV5-6
CDR3nt: TGTGCCAGCAGCTCAAGTCTTAGTCAGCCCCAGCATTTT
CDR3aa: CASSSSLSQPQHF

j_gene: TRBJ2-7
d_gene: TRBD1
abundance: many
v_gene: TRBV27
CDR3nt: TGTGCCAGCAGTCTACAGGGGCCCGTCTCCTACGAGCAGTACTTC
CDR3aa: CASSLQGPVSYEQYF

j_gene: TRBJ1-5
d_gene: NA
abundance: many
v_gene: TRBV6-1
CDR3nt: TGTGCCAGCAGACCCAGGGAGAGCAATCAGCCCCAGCATTTT
CDR3aa: CASRPRESNQPQHF

j_gene: TRBJ1-1
d_gene: NA
abundance: many
v_gene: TRBV7-9
CDR3nt: TGTGCCAGCAGATCTGAAGGGGCTAATGAAGCTTTCTTT
CDR3aa: CASRSEGANEAFF

j_gene: TRBJ1-2
d_gene: NA
abundance: NA
v_gene: TRBV18
CDR3nt: TGTGCCAGCTCACCACGGAAGGGAGGGGATTATGGCTACACCTTC
CDR3aa: CASSPRKGGDYGYTF

j_gene: TRBJ1-5
d_gene: NA
abundance: few
v_gene: TRBV6-6
CDR3nt: TGTGCCAGCAGTCACGACCAGGGACGCAATCAGCCCCAGCATTTT
CDR3aa: CASSHDQGRNQPQHF